Sequencing of this T cell receptor beta chain was carried out in a study of T cell repertoires in cytomegalovirus infection. This clonotype was observed a few times. The antigen remains undetermined. V shed 3 bases and J 7 bases; nucleotides not matched to a gene: 13. This CDR3 spans 16 amino acids. Per germline, CDR1 SGDLS and CDR2 YYNGEE. TCRdb ran MiXCR on the reads and lists one entry per CDR3 protein. Of more than 250,000 distinct CDR3 sequences listed, more than 20% are singletons. The chain is built from TRBV9 and TRBJ2-1, with 7 bases identical to TRBD2. Sequenced here: cultured PBMCs, sampled from culture after CMV antigen stimulation. This receptor was identified in a human donor in good health (CMV status not recorded). Some clones in this sample may be carry-over from other donors' samples. The CDR3 reads CASSGRVSGVRNEQFF. CDR3 sequence (DNA): TGTGCCAGCAGCGGACGAGTAAGCGGGGTTAGAAATGAGCAGTTCTTC. Filled out from reference TRBV9 and TRBJ2-1, the complete variable domain reads DSGVTQTPKHLITATGQRVTLRCSPRSGDLSVYWYQQSLDQGLQFLIQYYNGEERAKGNILERFSAQQFPDLHSELNLSSLELGDSALYFCASSGRVSGVRNEQFFGPGTRLTVL.